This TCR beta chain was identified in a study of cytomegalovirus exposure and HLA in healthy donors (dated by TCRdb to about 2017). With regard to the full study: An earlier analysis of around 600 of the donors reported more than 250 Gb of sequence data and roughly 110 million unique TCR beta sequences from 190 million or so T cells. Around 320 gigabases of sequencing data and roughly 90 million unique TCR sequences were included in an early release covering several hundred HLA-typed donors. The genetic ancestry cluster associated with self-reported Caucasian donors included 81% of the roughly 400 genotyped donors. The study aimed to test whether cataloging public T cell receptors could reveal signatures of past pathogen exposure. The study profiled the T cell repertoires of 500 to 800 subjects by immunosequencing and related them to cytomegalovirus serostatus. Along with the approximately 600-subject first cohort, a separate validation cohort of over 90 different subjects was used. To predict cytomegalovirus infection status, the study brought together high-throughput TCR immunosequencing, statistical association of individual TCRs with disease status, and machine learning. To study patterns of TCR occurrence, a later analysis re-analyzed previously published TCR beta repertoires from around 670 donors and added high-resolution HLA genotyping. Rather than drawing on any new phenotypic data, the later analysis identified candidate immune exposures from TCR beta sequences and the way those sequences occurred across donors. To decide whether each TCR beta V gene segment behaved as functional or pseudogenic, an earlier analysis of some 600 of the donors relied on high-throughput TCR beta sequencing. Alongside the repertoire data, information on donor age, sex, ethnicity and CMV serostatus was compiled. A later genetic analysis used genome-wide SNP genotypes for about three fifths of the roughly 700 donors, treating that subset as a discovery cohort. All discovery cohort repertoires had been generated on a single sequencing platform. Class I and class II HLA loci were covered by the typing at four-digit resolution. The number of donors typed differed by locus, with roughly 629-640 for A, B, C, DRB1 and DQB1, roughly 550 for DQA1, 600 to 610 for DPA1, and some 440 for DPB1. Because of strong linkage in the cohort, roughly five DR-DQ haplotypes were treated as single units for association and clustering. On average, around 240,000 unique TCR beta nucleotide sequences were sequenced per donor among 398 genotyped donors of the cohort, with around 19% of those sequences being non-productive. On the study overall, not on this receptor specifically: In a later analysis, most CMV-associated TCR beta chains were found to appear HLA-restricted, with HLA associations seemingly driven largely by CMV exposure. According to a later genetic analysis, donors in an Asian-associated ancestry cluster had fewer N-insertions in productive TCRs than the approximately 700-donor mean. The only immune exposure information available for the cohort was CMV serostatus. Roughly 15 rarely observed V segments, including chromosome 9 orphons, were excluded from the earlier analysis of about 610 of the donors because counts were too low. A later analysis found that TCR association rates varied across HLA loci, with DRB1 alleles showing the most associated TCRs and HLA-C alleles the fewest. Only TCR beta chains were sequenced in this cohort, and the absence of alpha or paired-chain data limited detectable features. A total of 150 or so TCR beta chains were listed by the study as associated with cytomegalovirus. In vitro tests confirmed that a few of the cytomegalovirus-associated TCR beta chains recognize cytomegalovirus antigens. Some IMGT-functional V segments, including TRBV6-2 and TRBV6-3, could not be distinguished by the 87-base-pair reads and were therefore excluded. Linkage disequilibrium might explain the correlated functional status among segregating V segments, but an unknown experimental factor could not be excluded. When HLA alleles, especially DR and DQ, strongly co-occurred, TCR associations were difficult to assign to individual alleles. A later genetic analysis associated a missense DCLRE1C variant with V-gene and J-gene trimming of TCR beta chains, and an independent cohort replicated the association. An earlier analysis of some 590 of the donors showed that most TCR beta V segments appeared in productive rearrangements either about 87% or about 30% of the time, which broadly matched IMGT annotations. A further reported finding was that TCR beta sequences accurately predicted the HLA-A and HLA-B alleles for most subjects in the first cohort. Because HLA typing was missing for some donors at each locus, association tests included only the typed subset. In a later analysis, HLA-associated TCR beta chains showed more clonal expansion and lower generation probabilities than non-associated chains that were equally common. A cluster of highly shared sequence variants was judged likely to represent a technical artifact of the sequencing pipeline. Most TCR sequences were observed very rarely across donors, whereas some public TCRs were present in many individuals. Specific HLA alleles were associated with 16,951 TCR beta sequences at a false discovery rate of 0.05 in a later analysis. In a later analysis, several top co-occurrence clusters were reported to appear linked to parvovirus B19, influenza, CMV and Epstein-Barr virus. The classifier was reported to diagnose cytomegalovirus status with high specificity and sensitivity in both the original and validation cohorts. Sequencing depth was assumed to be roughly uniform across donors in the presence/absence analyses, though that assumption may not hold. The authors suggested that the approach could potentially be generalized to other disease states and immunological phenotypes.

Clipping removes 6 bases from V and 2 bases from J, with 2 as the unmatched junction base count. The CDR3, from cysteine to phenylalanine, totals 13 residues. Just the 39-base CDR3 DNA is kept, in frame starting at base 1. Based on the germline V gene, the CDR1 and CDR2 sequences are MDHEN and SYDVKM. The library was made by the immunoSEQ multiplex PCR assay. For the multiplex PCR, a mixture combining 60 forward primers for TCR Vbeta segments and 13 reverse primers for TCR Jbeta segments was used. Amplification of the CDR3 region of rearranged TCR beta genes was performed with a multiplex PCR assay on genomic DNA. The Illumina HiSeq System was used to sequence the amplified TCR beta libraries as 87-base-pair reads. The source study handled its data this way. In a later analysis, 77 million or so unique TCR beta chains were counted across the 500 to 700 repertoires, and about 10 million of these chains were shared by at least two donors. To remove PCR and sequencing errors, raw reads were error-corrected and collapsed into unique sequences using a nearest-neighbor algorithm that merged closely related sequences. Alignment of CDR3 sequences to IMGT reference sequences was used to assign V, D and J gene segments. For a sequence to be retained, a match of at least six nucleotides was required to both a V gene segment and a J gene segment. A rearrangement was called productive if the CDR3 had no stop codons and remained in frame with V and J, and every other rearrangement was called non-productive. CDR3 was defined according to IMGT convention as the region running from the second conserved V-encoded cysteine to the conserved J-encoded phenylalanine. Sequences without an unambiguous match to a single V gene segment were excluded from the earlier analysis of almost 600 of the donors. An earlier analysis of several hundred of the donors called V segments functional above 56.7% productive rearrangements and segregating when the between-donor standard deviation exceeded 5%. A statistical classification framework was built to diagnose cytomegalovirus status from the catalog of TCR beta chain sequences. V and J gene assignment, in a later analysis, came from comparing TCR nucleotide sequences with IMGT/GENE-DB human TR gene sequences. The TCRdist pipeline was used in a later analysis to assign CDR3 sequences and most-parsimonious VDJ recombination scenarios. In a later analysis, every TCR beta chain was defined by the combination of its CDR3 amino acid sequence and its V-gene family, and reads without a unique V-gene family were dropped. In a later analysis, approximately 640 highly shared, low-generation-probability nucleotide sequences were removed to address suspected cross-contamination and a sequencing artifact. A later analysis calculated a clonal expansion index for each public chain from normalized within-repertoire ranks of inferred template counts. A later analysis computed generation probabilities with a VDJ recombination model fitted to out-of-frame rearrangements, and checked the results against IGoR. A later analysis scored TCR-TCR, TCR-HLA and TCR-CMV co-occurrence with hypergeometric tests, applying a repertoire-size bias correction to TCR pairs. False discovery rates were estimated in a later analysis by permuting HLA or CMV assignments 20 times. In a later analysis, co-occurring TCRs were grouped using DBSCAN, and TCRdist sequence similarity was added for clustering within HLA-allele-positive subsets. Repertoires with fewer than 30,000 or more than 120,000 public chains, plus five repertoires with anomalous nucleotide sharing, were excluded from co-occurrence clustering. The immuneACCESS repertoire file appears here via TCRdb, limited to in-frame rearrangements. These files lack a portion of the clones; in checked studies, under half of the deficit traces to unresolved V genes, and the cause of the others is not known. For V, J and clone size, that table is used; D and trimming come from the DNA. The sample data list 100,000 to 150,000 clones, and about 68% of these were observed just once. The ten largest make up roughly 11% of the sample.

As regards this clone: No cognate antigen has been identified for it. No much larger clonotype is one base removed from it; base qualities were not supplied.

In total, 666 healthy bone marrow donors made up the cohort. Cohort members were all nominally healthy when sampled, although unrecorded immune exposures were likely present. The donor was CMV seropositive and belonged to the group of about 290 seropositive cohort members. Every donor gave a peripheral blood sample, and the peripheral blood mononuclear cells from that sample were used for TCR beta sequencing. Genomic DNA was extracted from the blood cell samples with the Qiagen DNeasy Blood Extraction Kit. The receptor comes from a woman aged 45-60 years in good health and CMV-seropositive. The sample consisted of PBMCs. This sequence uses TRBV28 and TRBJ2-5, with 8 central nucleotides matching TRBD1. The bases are TGTGCCAGCAGGACAGGGGAGCAAGAGACCCAGTACTTC. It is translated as CASRTGEQETQYF.